This entry features one T cell receptor (beta chain) sequence. Its antigen is currently unknown. The V gene's germline CDR1 is MGHRA and CDR2 YSYEKL. The CDR3 length is 14 residues. Between the trimmed V and J ends, which lost 1 base and 1 base, there was a span of 6 bases. General study results and limits: The larger cohort examined one V-J beta rearrangement, not whole repertoires.

Naive CD4+ T cells were purified with Tregs depleted by CD25. After constant-region reverse-primer amplification, full-length variable regions underwent semi-nested PCR with Nested Universal Primer A. A single record per CDR3 protein comes from TCRdb applying MiXCR to the 5' RACE reads. This sample yields approximately 5,000 distinct CDR3 sequences, of which 34% are seen a single time; around 5.5% belongs to the top ten. The clonotype was recovered from a female donor with breast cancer. The rearrangement joins TRBV4-1 to TRBJ2-3, with D maybe TRBD1 (6 bases). Source material: naive CD4+ T cells sorted from a lymph node. Sample subset: naive CD4+ T cells, CD4+CD45RA+CD25-. CDR3 DNA: TGCGCCAGCAGCCAAGGGACAGGCACAGATACGCAGTATTTT. Translated: CASSQGTGTDTQYF.